These 4 T cell receptor beta chains originate from one sample sequenced in a study of cytomegalovirus exposure and HLA in healthy donors. The primer mix had 60 Vbeta and 13 Jbeta primers. Measured with immunoSEQ multiplex PCR; TCRdb has only the in-frame clones, and not every one. The data contain 150,000 to 200,000 clones, under 85% of them singletons. The sequencing input was PBMCs. Every receptor here comes from a female donor in good health and CMV-seronegative.

The rearrangement uses TRBV5-4 and TRBJ2-3; no clear D gene. V was pared by 2 bases and J by 4 bases, with 5 bases between. The germline CDR1 and CDR2 sequences are SGHNT and YYREEE (reference sequence). The CDR3 spans 12 residues. The CDR3 here is CASSFAADTQYF. CDR3 nucleotide sequence: TGTGCCAGCAGCTTCGCGGCAGATACGCAGTATTTT.

This chain connects TRBV30 to TRBJ2-5; 13 bases match TRBD2. The trim removed 2 bases at V and 5 bases at J, leaving 2 bases unmatched. The CDR3 runs to 14 residues. Germline-derived CDR1 and CDR2 are GTSNPN and SVGIG (reference sequence). CDR3 sequence: CAWSTSGGAETQYF. DNA of the CDR3: TGTGCCTGGAGTACTAGCGGGGGGGCGGAGACCCAGTACTTC.

V and J are TRBV5-1 and TRBJ2-3; TRBD2 matches 9 bases. The CDR3 covers 17 residues. J was trimmed by 2 bases and V by 4 bases; bases with no gene match: 11. Germline V lookup: CDR1 SGHRS, CDR2 YFSETQ. CDR3 bases: TGCGCCAGCAGCCCCCTGTTACTAGCGGGTAACACAGATACGCAGTATTTT. This sequence encodes CASSPLLLAGNTDTQYF.

The rearrangement uses TRBV4-2 and TRBJ1-1; no firm D call. The CDR3 sequence is 16 residues long. The germline gives CDR1 LGHNA, CDR2 YNFKEQ. V lost 0 bases to trimming and J lost 1 base, with 12 bases between them. The CDR3 loop is CASSQDSVGGNTEAFF. The CDR3 nucleotides read TGTGCCAGCAGCCAAGATTCCGTTGGCGGGAACACTGAAGCTTTCTTT.